These 25 T cell receptor delta chains originate from one sample sequenced in a study of DNA immune sequencing with unique molecular identifiers. A 32-plex genomic DNA assay used primers for all 8 TRDV and 4 TRDJ genes. A 12-nucleotide UMI was added during three to four barcoding PCR cycles before adapter PCR. TCRdb made new clone calls on the multiplex PCR reads using CATT. The sample includes 4,000 to 6,000 delta-chain clones, roughly 10% of them seen just once. Sequencing was done on a sample of gamma-delta T cells enriched from blood buffy coat, or unenriched PBMCs (not recorded which). These receptors were collected from a human donor in good health.

In the case of this clone: TCRdb has a much larger clone's protein, which differs at residue 7 from the translation of this DNA, likely because of a read error; what is shown is the protein translated from the DNA. The V call is TRDV2, the J call TRDJ3; 10 bases are a match to TRDD3. The CDR3 runs 20 residues. J gave up 0 bases and V 2 bases, and 9 bases lay outside the gene matches. CDR1 is GEAIGNYY and CDR2 is EKD in the germline V gene. As DNA, the CDR3 is TGTGCCTGTGACAAAGTACAGGGGGATACGCGCTCCTGGGACACCCGACAGATGTTTTTC. It is translated as CACDKVQGDTRSWDTRQMFF.

Note on this clone: TCRdb lists the protein of a much larger clone for this DNA, which differs at residue 17, so this is likely a read error; the protein given here is translated from the DNA itself. The V call is TRDV2, the J call TRDJ3, with 7 bases matching TRDD3. This CDR3 spans 19 amino acids. Per germline, CDR1 GEAIGNYY and CDR2 EKD. The CDR3 reads CACDTWGGSSSWDTRQKFF. Written as DNA, the CDR3 is TGTGCCTGTGACACCTGGGGGGGATCTAGCTCCTGGGACACCCGACAGAAGTTTTTC.

This clone came up many times. The identical CDR3 is also encoded by other nucleotide sequences in the sample. The chain uses TRDV1 and TRDJ1; 13 nucleotides agree with TRDD3. The J gene was not available in TCRdb and was assigned here by matching the DNA to germline segments. This CDR3 spans 24 amino acids. Germline assignment: CDR1 TSWWSYY and CDR2 QGS. V was clipped by 0 bases and J by 0 bases; unmatched bases: 22. The CDR3 region has the DNA TGTGCTCTTGGGGAACTTGGCCTACCGTACTGGGGGATACGGTGGGGGAACCACACCGATAAACTCATCTTT. Translating it yields CALGELGLPYWGIRWGNHTDKLIF.

Turning to this clone: TCRdb lists the protein of a much larger clone for this DNA, which differs at residue 4, so this is likely a read error; the protein given here is translated from the DNA itself. The rearrangement links TRDV2 to TRDJ1; 8 bases match TRDD3. In germline, CDR1 is GEAIGNYY, CDR2 EKD. The CDR3 is 17 residues long. The DNA of the CDR3 is TGTGCCTGTAACACCTTAACTGGGGGGCATGACACCGATAAACTCATCTTT. It encodes CACNTLTGGHDTDKLIF.

A few counts support this clone. The TCRdb protein, from a much larger clone, departs from this DNA's translation at residue 12, likely by read error; the protein shown derives from the DNA. The chain links TRDV2 to TRDJ3; possibly TRDD3 for D (5 bases). Germline loops: CDR1 GEAIGNYY, CDR2 EKD. The CDR3 has 19 amino acids. The CDR3 loop is CACDTVAEGSSRDTRQMFF. CDR3 nucleotides: TGTGCCTGTGACACCGTAGCGGAGGGGAGCTCCCGGGACACCCGACAGATGTTTTTC.

In this sample, this clone turned up a few times. A far larger clone is just one base off, so this is likely a read error. Other DNA sequences in this sample translate to the same CDR3. The chain links TRDV2 to TRDJ1; TRDD3 matches at 7 bases. Trimming at V came to 0 bases and at J to 3 bases, leaving 15 bases not matched to a gene. The CDR3 is 18 residues long. The germline CDR1 and CDR2 sequences are GEAIGNYY and EKD. DNA for the CDR3: TGTGCCTGTGACACCGTAGGAGGTGGGGATATTCGATCCGATAAACTCATCTTT. Amino acids: CACDTVGGGDIRSDKLIF.

This clone was picked up many times. The chain links TRDV1 to TRDJ1; 9 nucleotides align to TRDD2. TCRdb records no J gene; here it was assigned by comparing the DNA to germline. With V trimmed by 1 base and J by 0 bases, 27 bases remained unmatched. Germline assignment: CDR1 TSWWSYY and CDR2 QGS. This CDR3 comprises 24 residues. The CDR3 nucleotides read TGTGCTCTTGGGGAACCTCCCGCCTTCCTACTTTTATTGGGGTGGCCTGGATACACCGATAAACTCATCTTT. Translating it yields CALGEPPAFLLLLGWPGYTDKLIF.

This clone was counted a few times. A far larger clone lies a single base away; this is likely a read error. This sample also contains other DNA sequences that code for the same CDR3. V gene TRDV2 combines with J gene TRDJ1; no firm D call. Germline loops: CDR1 GEAIGNYY, CDR2 EKD. The V end was cut by 0 bases, the J end by 0 bases, with 25 bases between. The CDR3 totals 20 residues. The CDR3 sequence is CACDTLRVSGGHEYTDKLIF. In nucleotides, the CDR3 is TGTGCCTGTGACACCCTGAGGGTTTCTGGAGGACACGAGTACACCGATAAACTCATCTTT.

A word on this clone: TCRdb's protein for this DNA is that of a much larger clone and differs from the translation at residue 16, likely a read error; the protein shown is the DNA translation. The chain joins TRDV2 to TRDJ1; 8 bases map to TRDD3. The CDR3 is 20 amino acids. Looked up from germline, CDR1 is GEAIGNYY and CDR2 is EKD. The CDR3 nucleotides read TGTGCCTGTGACACCTACGGTTTGTCGGGATACGGGCCCAACACCTATAAACTCATCTTT. Its protein product is CACDTYGLSGYGPNTYKLIF.

As regards this clone: A far larger clone is just one base off, so this is likely a read error. The same CDR3 also results from other DNA sequences found in this sample. This chain connects TRDV2 to TRDJ3; 7 nucleotides agree with TRDD3. Looked up from germline, CDR1 is GEAIGNYY and CDR2 is EKD. V gave up 1 base and J gave up 1 base; unmatched junction bases: 12. The CDR3 length is 20 residues. CDR3 coding DNA: TGTGCCTGTGACACGGGAAGCCTGGGGGTCGGTTCCTGGGACACCCGACAGATGTTTTTC. Its protein product is CACDTGSLGVGSWDTRQMFF.

The sample holds a few counts of this clone. The amino acid sequence in TCRdb belongs to a much larger clone and departs from this DNA's translation at residue 4, likely a sequencing read error; the sequence shown is translated from the DNA. This chain uses TRDV2 with TRDJ3; 7 bases are shared with TRDD3. V trimming: 5 bases; J trimming: 0 bases; junction bases outside the gene matches: 15. The CDR3 is 20 residues long. Germline lookup yields CDR1 GEAIGNYY and CDR2 EKD. CDR3 nucleotide sequence: TGTGCCTGTGTCACGGGAAGCCTGGGGGTCGGCTCCTGGGACACCCGACAGATGTTTTTC. Protein: CACVTGSLGVGSWDTRQMFF.

This clone was counted only a few times. A single base is all that separates this from a far larger clone, so a read error is likely. The sample holds other DNA sequences that translate to the same CDR3. The V call is TRDV2, the J call TRDJ3, with 13 bases identical to TRDD3. CDR1 GEAIGNYY and CDR2 EKD come from the germline V gene. The CDR3 covers 20 residues. CDR3 nucleotides: TGTGCCTGTGACAAAGTACTGGGGGATACGCGCTCCTGGGACACACGACAGATGTTTTTC. Translated: CACDKVLGDTRSWDTRQMFF.

This clone occurred a few times. It is likely a read error: a sequence one base away is far more abundant. Other DNA sequences in the sample encode the same CDR3. The J gene is TRDJ3, the V gene TRDV2; D is ambiguous. Germline V gene data show CDR1 as GEAIGNYY and CDR2 as EKD. This CDR3 region has 17 residues. CDR3 sequence (DNA): TGCGCCTGTGACACATCGCCCCCCTCCTGGGACACCCGACAGATGTTTTTC. Its protein is CACDTSPPSWDTRQMFF.

Concerning this clone itself: A far larger clone is only one base removed, so a read error is likely. The same CDR3 can be traced to other DNA sequences in this sample. The chain has TRDV2 and TRDJ1, with 10 bases identical to TRDD3. The V segment lost 0 bases and the J segment 2 bases; nucleotides outside the gene matches: 8. This CDR3 has 17 residues. Germline-derived CDR1 and CDR2 are GEAIGNYY and EKD. CDR3 region: CACDTVGGYAGTDKLIF. DNA of the CDR3: TGTGCCTGTGACACCGTCGGGGGATACGCTGGGACCGATAAACTCATCTTT.

This clone was found a few times. The chain joins TRDV1 to TRDJ1, with 8 bases that match TRDD2. The CDR3 totals 15 residues. Germline CDR1 TSWWSYY, CDR2 QGS. V lost 3 bases and J lost 5; bases outside the gene matches: 8. This chain's CDR3 is CALGDASYTGDKLIF. In DNA form, the CDR3 reads TGTGCTCTTGGGGACGCTTCCTACACGGGAGATAAACTCATCTTT.

No V gene call is available, although the J gene is TRDJ1; the table assigns TRDD3, which was not confirmed against the DNA. This CDR3 contains 17 residues. CDR3 DNA sequence: TGTGCTCTTGGGGAACTAGGAATCCCACCCTACACCGATAAACTCATCTTT. Encoded protein: CALGELGIPPYTDKLIF.

This clone was observed a few times. The mismatch at residue 16 between this DNA's translation and the TCRdb protein of a much larger clone likely reflects a read error; the protein shown is translated from the DNA. The V call is TRDV2, the J call TRDJ1; 8 positions match TRDD3. The V gene's germline CDR1 is GEAIGNYY and CDR2 EKD. The CDR3 extends over 20 amino acids. In DNA, the CDR3 is TGTGCCTGTGACACCCTGAGGGTTTCTGGGGGACACGAGTACACCAATAAACTCATCTTT. Translating gives CACDTLRVSGGHEYTNKLIF.

A note on this clone: The TCRdb protein, from a much larger clone, departs from this DNA's translation at residue 12, likely by read error; the protein shown derives from the DNA. The chain links TRDV2 to TRDJ1; 9 nucleotides agree with TRDD3. The CDR3 is 19 residues long. The germline V gene encodes CDR1 GEAIGNYY and CDR2 EKD. With V trimmed by 0 bases and J by 0 bases, 13 bases remained unmatched. The CDR3 here is CACDTLSLLGEAYTDKLIF. The CDR3 DNA is TGTGCCTGTGACACCTTGTCTTTACTGGGGGAAGCGTACACCGATAAACTCATCTTT.

Remarks on this clone: TCRdb records a much larger clone's protein for this DNA, with a difference at residue 6 that likely arises from a read error; the protein given is the translation of the DNA. The rearrangement links TRDV2 to TRDJ1; 7 bases are a match to TRDD3. Germline loops: CDR1 GEAIGNYY, CDR2 EKD. V shed 0 bases and J 3 bases; nucleotides not matched to a gene: 15. The CDR3 length is 18 residues. The CDR3 here is CACDTISGGSLVPDKLIF. DNA for the CDR3: TGTGCCTGTGACACCATATCCGGGGGATCCCTGGTGCCCGATAAACTCATCTTT.

Only a few counts were recorded for this clone. A far larger clone lies a single base away; this is likely a read error. The same CDR3 arises from other DNA sequences in this sample as well. The rearrangement joins TRDV2 to TRDJ1; 13 bases fit TRDD3. In germline, CDR1 is GEAIGNYY, CDR2 EKD. The CDR3 consists of 19 residues. CDR3 region: CACEIGLNWGIRAGWKLIF. As DNA, the CDR3 is TGTGCCTGTGAAATAGGCCTAAACTGGGGGATACGGGCCGGGTGGAAACTCATTTTT.

This clone showed up just a few times. The chain uses TRDV1 and TRDJ1; 10 bases agree with TRDD3. No J gene was available from TCRdb, and it was assigned here by a germline match of the DNA. The CDR3 extends over 25 amino acids. V was pared by 3 bases and J by 0 bases, with 31 bases of the junction left unmatched. CDR1 and CDR2 from the germline V gene are TSWWSYY and QGS. CDR3 DNA sequence: TGTGCTCTTGGGGACCTGCCTTCCTCACAACCTCTTCACTGGGGGATGGACCCTTACACCGATAAACTCATCTTT. Its translation is CALGDLPSSQPLHWGMDPYTDKLIF.

This clone has just a few counts. This likely reflects a read error, since a far larger clone is one base away. Other DNA variants within this sample encode the same CDR3. Here the CDR3 DNA reads TGTGCCTGTGACTCACTCCTGGGGGCTCCCAACACCGATAAACTCATCTTT. Its translation: CACDSLLGAPNTDKLIF. V gene TRDV2 combines with J gene TRDJ1; TRDD3 aligns across 7 bases. Germline loops: CDR1 GEAIGNYY, CDR2 EKD. V trimming: 3 bases; J trimming: 0 bases; junction bases outside the gene matches: 12. The CDR3 is 17 amino acids.

This clone has at least ten counts. The rearrangement uses TRDV1 and TRDJ1, with 10 bases fitting TRDD3. Matching the DNA to germline supplied the J gene, which TCRdb does not give. Germline V gives CDR1 TSWWSYY, CDR2 QGS. The CDR3 is 24 residues long. V gave up 1 base and J gave up 1 base; unmatched junction bases: 27. The CDR3 loop reads CALGEPTPISISSGGIRGTDKLIF. As DNA, the CDR3 is TGTGCTCTTGGGGAACCGACTCCGATTAGTATCAGTAGTGGGGGGATACGGGGCACCGATAAACTCATCTTT.

In this sample, this clone turned up a few times. CDR3 nucleotide sequence: TGTGCTCTTGGGGAACAAGGCCTACGATGGGGGATACGTTGGGCCGATAAACTCATCTTT. Translation gives CALGEQGLRWGIRWADKLIF. The chain links TRDV1 to TRDJ1; 11 bases line up with TRDD3. CDR1 and CDR2 (germline): TSWWSYY, QGS. The J segment lost 3 bases and the V segment lost 1 base, leaving 16 bases of the junction unmatched. The CDR3 totals 20 residues.

Concerning this clone itself: The amino acid sequence in TCRdb belongs to a much larger clone and departs from this DNA's translation at residue 15, likely a sequencing read error; the sequence shown is translated from the DNA. V gene TRDV2 combines with J gene TRDJ1, with TRDD3 identical over 11 bases. Germline values: CDR1 GEAIGNYY, CDR2 EKD. The CDR3 totals 18 residues. CDR3 sequence reads: CACDILGDTGGETDNLIF. CDR3 DNA: TGTGCCTGTGACATTTTGGGGGATACGGGGGGCGAGACCGATAATCTCATCTTT.